The 15 T cell receptor beta chains reported below all come from one sample, sequenced in a study of type 1 regulatory T cells. Study results and limitations: Compared with non-Tr1 cells, Tr1 cells showed a narrower TCR repertoire.

Antigens for these TCRs are unknown. TCRdb reprocessed the reads via MiXCR and lists one record per CDR3 protein. The sample shows tens of thousands of distinct CDR3 sequences, less than 25% of them seen only once. The sequenced material came from cultured type 1 regulatory T (Tr1) cells, either the whole culture or a sorted fraction (not recorded which). These TCRs come from a human donor in good health.

This chain joins TRBV27 and TRBJ1-6; 8 positions match TRBD1. V dropped 5 bases and J dropped 10; count of bases not matched to a gene: 1. Germline CDR1 MNHEY, CDR2 SMNVEV (reference sequence). There are 12 residues in the CDR3. CDR3 loop: CASSRQGSPLHF. CDR3 nucleotide sequence: TGTGCCAGCAGTCGACAGGGGTCACCCCTCCACTTT.

This clonotype was observed a few times. The chain employs TRBV19 and TRBJ1-1; no firm D call. Trimming pared 8 bases from V and 1 base from J, leaving 11 bases between. Germline assignment: CDR1 LNHDA and CDR2 SQIVND (reference sequence). The CDR3 spans 13 residues. This CDR3 is CASRVATNTEAFF. The CDR3 nucleotides are TGTGCCAGTCGGGTGGCGACGAACACTGAAGCTTTCTTT. The full variable domain, its missing parts supplied by reference TRBV19 and TRBJ1-1, is DGGITQSPKYLFRKEGQNVTLSCEQNLNHDAMYWYRQDPGQGLRLIYYSQIVNDFQKGDIAEGYSVSREKKESFPLTVTSAQKNPTAFYLCASRVATNTEAFFGQGTRLTVV.

The V and J genes are TRBV7-9 and TRBJ2-1; D is ambiguous. V was pared by 5 bases and J by 5 bases, with 13 bases between. The length of the CDR3 is 14 residues. Per the germline V gene, CDR1 is SEHNR and CDR2 is FQNEAQ (reference sequence). The CDR3 region is CASSLQDPDNEQFF. CDR3 DNA: TGTGCCAGCAGCCTCCAAGACCCGGACAATGAGCAGTTCTTC.

This chain uses TRBV20-1 with TRBJ2-3; either TRBD1 or TRBD2 may fit D (5 bases each). The germline V and J ends were trimmed by 2 bases and 1 base, with 10 bases remaining between them. This CDR3 spans 14 amino acids. Germline assignment: CDR1 DFQATT and CDR2 SNEGSKA (reference sequence). The DNA of the CDR3 is TGCAGTGCTAGATGGGACCGGGGCACAGATACGCAGTATTTT. This translates into CSARWDRGTDTQYF.

This chain joins TRBV28 and TRBJ1-3, with D perhaps TRBD1 (6 bases). The V end was cut by 6 bases, the J end by 3 bases, with 9 bases between. Germline CDR1 and CDR2: MDHEN and SYDVKM. The CDR3 runs 13 residues. The CDR3 coding sequence is TGTGCCAGCAGCGACAGGCGTGGAAACACCATATATTTT. As protein: CASSDRRGNTIYF.

A few counts support this clonotype. The chain is built from TRBV10-2 and TRBJ2-5, with TRBD2 matching over 7 bases. The length of the CDR3 is 14 residues. The trim removed 7 bases at V and 5 bases at J, leaving 10 bases unmatched. CDR1 is WSHSY, CDR2 SAAADI, per germline. The CDR3: CASTELAGAETQYF. The CDR3, as DNA: TGCGCCAGCACGGAGTTGGCGGGAGCGGAGACCCAGTACTTC.

This clonotype was counted a few times. The V gene is TRBV7-2, the J gene TRBJ1-1, with D possibly being TRBD1 (6 bases). V was trimmed by 6 bases and J by 4 bases, leaving 21 bases between them. Germline loops: CDR1 SGHTA, CDR2 FQGNSA. This CDR3 has 16 residues. The CDR3 here is CASRKTGLTGATEAFF. CDR3 DNA: TGTGCCAGCAGGAAGACAGGACTGACCGGGGCCACTGAAGCTTTCTTT. Drawing the rest from reference TRBV7-2 and TRBJ1-1, the complete variable domain is GAGVSQSPSNKVTEKGKDVELRCDPISGHTALYWYRQSLGQGLEFLIYFQGNSAPDKSGLPSDRFSAERTGGSVSTLTIQRTQQEDSAVYLCASRKTGLTGATEAFFGQGTRLTVV.

The V and J genes are TRBV20-1 and TRBJ1-5; no clear D. Trimming pared 6 bases from V and 3 bases from J, leaving 15 bases between. The germline gives CDR1 DFQATT, CDR2 SNEGSKA (reference sequence). This CDR3 spans 14 amino acids. CDR3 in DNA: TGCAGTGCGAGAAGGGCGGGAGTCAATCAGCCCCAGCATTTT. This sequence encodes CSARRAGVNQPQHF.

This clonotype was observed many times. This chain connects TRBV12-3 or TRBV12-4 to TRBJ1-2, with 9 bases identical to TRBD1. The CDR3 spans 13 residues. Trimming cost V 4 bases and J 8 bases; bases outside gene matches: 5. The CDR3 loop is CASSSGQGRGYTF. DNA for the CDR3: TGTGCCAGCAGTTCCGGACAGGGGAGAGGCTACACCTTC.

Turning to this clonotype: At one end the junction does not follow the germline gene, possibly because of a read error. CDR3 sequence: CATSRDMWDTEASF. CDR3 in DNA: TGTGCCACCAGCAGAGATATGTGGGACACTGAAGCTTCCTTT. The chain couples TRBV15 to TRBJ1-1, with TRBD1 as a possible D gene (6 bases). Germline values: CDR1 LNHNV, CDR2 YYDKDF (reference sequence). The CDR3 has 14 amino acids.

The rearrangement joins TRBV20-1 to TRBJ2-7; perhaps TRBD1 as D (5 bases). The germline V gene encodes CDR1 DFQATT and CDR2 SNEGSKA (reference sequence). Trimming pared 3 bases from V and 0 bases from J, leaving 9 bases between. This CDR3 has 13 residues. The CDR3 here is CSARPGHSYEQYF. The CDR3 DNA follows: TGCAGTGCTAGGCCAGGACACTCCTACGAGCAGTACTTC.

This clonotype was seen a handful of times. The chain carries TRBV23-1 and TRBJ2-1; no definite D call. TRBV23-1 is an ORF, with its function uncertain. The V end was cut by 3 bases, the J end by 0 bases, with 15 bases between. The CDR3 spans 17 residues. The DNA for the CDR3 is TGCGCCAGCAGTCATTTTCGCGCCTGGAGCTCCTACAATGAGCAGTTCTTC. Translated, it gives CASSHFRAWSSYNEQFF.

This clonotype occurred a few times. The chain joins TRBV5-1 to TRBJ2-7; no reliable D call. Germline V gene sequence: CDR1 SGHRS, CDR2 YFSETQ. V gave up 0 bases and J gave up 5 bases, with 0 bases separating them. This CDR3 comprises 10 residues. This CDR3 is CASSLDEQYF. Here the CDR3 DNA reads TGCGCCAGCAGCTTGGACGAGCAGTACTTC.

The V call is TRBV20-1, the J call TRBJ2-7; no firm D call. The V gene's germline CDR1 is DFQATT and CDR2 SNEGSKA (reference sequence). The CDR3 is made up of 14 amino acids. The V and J ends lost 0 bases and 3 bases respectively, with 12 bases between them. DNA for the CDR3: TGCAGTGCTAGAGATAACACGAGAATCTACGAGCAGTACTTC. It is translated as CSARDNTRIYEQYF.

V usage is TRBV20-1 and J usage is TRBJ2-3, with no clear D. CDR3 length: 14 residues. Trimming removed 3 bases at V and 0 bases at J, with 10 bases between. The germline gives CDR1 DFQATT, CDR2 SNEGSKA (reference sequence). This CDR3 reads CSARSPVSTDTQYF. CDR3 DNA sequence: TGCAGTGCTAGGTCCCCGGTTAGCACAGATACGCAGTATTTT.